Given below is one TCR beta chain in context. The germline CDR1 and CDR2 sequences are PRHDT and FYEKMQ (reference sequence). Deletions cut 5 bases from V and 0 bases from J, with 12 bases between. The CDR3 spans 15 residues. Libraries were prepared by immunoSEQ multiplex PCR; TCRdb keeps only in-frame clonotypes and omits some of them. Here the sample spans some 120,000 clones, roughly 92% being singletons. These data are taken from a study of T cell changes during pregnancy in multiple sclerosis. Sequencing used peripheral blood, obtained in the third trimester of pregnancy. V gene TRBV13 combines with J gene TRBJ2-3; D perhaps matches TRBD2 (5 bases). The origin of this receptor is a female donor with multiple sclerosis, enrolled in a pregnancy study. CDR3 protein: CASSQTGVSTDTQYF. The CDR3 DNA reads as TGTGCCAGCAGCCAGACCGGGGTCAGCACAGATACGCAGTATTTT.